The clone carrying this T cell receptor (beta chain) was seen at least ten times. The source of the sample is a study of T cells in Graves' hyperthyroidism and ophthalmopathy. TCR beta CDR3 sequences were amplified from RNA transcripts. First-round RT-PCR of the TCR CDR3 relied on the HTBI primer set. One entry per CDR3 protein results from TCRdb running MiXCR on the multiplex PCR reads. The sample has roughly 570,000 distinct CDR3 sequences, about half seen once; the top ten hold around a fifth. Per the germline V gene, CDR1 is LGHDT and CDR2 is YNNKEL (reference sequence). The CDR3 has 12 residues. Trimming stripped 4 bases from V and 6 bases from J, with 9 bases between.

The TCR sequence derives from an adult woman with Graves' disease, either hyperthyroidism or ophthalmopathy (not recorded which). The chain has TRBV3-1 and TRBJ1-1, with a weak D call TRBD1 (5 bases). The specimen sequenced was peripheral blood or thyroid tissue (not recorded which). For the CDR3, the DNA is TGTGCCAGCAGCCGTACAGGATCTGAAGCTTTCTTT. This translates into CASSRTGSEAFF.